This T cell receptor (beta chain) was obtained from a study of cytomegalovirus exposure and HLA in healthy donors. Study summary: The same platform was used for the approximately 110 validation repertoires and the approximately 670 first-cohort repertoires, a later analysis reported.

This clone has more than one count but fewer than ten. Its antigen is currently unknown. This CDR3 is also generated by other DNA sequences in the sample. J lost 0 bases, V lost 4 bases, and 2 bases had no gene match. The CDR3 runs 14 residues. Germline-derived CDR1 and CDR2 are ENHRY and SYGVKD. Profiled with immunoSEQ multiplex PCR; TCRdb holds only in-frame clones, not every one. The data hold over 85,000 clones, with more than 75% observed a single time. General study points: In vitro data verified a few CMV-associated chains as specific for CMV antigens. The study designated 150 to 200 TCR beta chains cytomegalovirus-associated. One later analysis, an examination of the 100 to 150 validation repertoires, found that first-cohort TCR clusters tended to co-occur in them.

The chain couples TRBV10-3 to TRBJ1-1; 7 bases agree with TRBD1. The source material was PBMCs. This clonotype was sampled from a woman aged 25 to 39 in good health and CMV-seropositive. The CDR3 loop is CAISGQGLNTEAFF. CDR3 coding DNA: TGTGCCATCAGTGGACAGGGTCTGAACACTGAAGCTTTCTTT.